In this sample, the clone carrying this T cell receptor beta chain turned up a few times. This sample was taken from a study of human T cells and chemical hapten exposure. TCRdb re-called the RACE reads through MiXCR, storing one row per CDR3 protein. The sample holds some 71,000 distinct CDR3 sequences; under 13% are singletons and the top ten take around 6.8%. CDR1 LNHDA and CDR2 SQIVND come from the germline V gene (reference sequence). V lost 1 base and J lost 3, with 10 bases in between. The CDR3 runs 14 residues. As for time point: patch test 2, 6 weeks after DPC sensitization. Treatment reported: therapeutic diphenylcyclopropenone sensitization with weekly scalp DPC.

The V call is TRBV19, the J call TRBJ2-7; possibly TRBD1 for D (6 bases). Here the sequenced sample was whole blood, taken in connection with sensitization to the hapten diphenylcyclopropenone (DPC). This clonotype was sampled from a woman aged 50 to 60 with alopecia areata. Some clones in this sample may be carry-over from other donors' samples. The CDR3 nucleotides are TGTGCCAGTAGTATAGCGGACAGTAACTACGAGCAGTACTTC. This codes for CASSIADSNYEQYF.